These 22 T cell receptor beta chains came from one sample sequenced in a study of CD8+ T cells in alopecia areata. RNA, once extracted, was reverse transcribed into cDNA for use as the sequencing template. Measured with immunoSEQ multiplex PCR; TCRdb has only the in-frame clones, and not every one. The sample has more than 90,000 clones; around 60% are singletons. Treatment: oral pan-JAK inhibitor, 5-10 mg twice daily. The specimen was CD8+ T cells sorted from blood, collected at week 4, from a patient treated with tofacitinib. Receptors originate from a human donor with alopecia areata.

The V and J genes are TRBV4-1 and TRBJ2-7, with D maybe TRBD1 (6 bases). Germline V gene lookup returns CDR1 MGHRA and CDR2 YSYEKL. The CDR3 is 13 amino acids. Trimming removed 2 bases at V and 3 bases at J, with 8 bases between. The CDR3: CASSQTQGYEQYF. Written as DNA, the CDR3 is TGCGCCAGCAGCCAAACACAGGGCTACGAGCAGTACTTC.

The chain has TRBV4-3 and TRBJ1-1; tentatively, D is TRBD1 (5 bases). CDR1 is LGHNA, CDR2 YSLEER, per germline. Trimming left V 0 bases short and J 3 bases short, with 11 bases between. This CDR3 is 15 amino acids long. DNA of the CDR3: TGCGCCAGCAGCCAAGACAGGGTTGGGTACACTGAAGCTTTCTTT. Amino acid sequence: CASSQDRVGYTEAFF.

This clone occurred a few times. CDR3 loop: CASSLGLDYEQYF. In DNA form, the CDR3 reads TGTGCCAGCAGTTTAGGACTAGACTACGAGCAGTACTTC. The rearrangement links TRBV28 to TRBJ2-5; 7 nucleotides align to TRBD2. The DNA end lines up better with TRBJ2-7; the J call may be wrong. Germline CDR1 MDHEN, CDR2 SYDVKM. This CDR3 is 13 amino acids long.

This chain joins TRBV21-1 and TRBJ2-4; the tabulated D call, TRBD1, remains unverified against the DNA. TRBV21-1 is a pseudogene. The CDR3 sequence is 12 residues long. The CDR3, as DNA: TGTGCCAGCAGCAAAGAAGGGACAGCTCTATCCTTC. The encoded protein is CASSKEGTALSF.

This clone was seen a few times. The rearrangement links TRBV7-9 to TRBJ2-7; the match to TRBD2 covers 12 bases. The germline V gene encodes CDR1 SEHNR and CDR2 FQNEAQ (reference sequence). With V trimmed by 0 bases and J by 5 bases, 2 bases remained unmatched. This CDR3 comprises 15 residues. The CDR3 region has the DNA TGTGCCAGCAGCTTAGCACTAGCGGGAGGAGACGAGCAGTACTTC. Translation: CASSLALAGGDEQYF.

The V and J genes are TRBV27 and TRBJ2-1; 16 nucleotides line up with TRBD2. V dropped 6 bases and J dropped 2; count of bases not matched to a gene: 7. The germline CDR1 and CDR2 sequences are MNHEY and SMNVEV (reference sequence). CDR3 length equals 18 residues. The CDR3 is CASRTGTSGGAPYNEQFF. The CDR3 coding sequence is TGTGCCAGCAGAACCGGGACTAGCGGGGGGGCACCCTACAATGAGCAGTTCTTC.

The genes are TRBV28 and TRBJ2-6; no clear D. Looked up from germline, CDR1 is MDHEN and CDR2 is SYDVKM. Trimming stripped 2 bases from V and 0 bases from J, with 14 bases between. The CDR3 sequence is 18 residues long. CDR3 sequence reads: CASSLGLDVSSGANVLTF. DNA of the CDR3: TGTGCCAGCAGTTTAGGGTTGGACGTAAGCTCTGGGGCCAACGTCCTGACTTTC.

The rearrangement uses TRBV14 and TRBJ2-7, with D hard to call. Trimming removed 1 base at V and 5 bases at J, with 3 bases between. From germline, CDR1 is SGHDN and CDR2 FVKESK. The CDR3 runs to 11 residues. The CDR3 loop is CASSQAHEQYF. Here the CDR3 DNA reads TGTGCCAGCAGCCAAGCCCACGAGCAGTACTTC.

V usage is TRBV6-5 and J usage is TRBJ1-1, with a tentative D call TRBD1 (6 bases). V was shortened by 8 bases and J by 5 bases, with 15 bases between the two germline ends. CDR1 MNHEY and CDR2 SVGAGI come from the germline V gene. The CDR3 is 13 residues long. The DNA for the CDR3 is TGTGCCAGCCGTAGGGGGGGCGGAACTGAAGCTTTCTTT. It translates to CASRRGGGTEAFF.

This chain uses TRBV2 with TRBJ1-2; TRBD1 matches at 9 bases. CDR3 length: 15 residues. V was clipped by 2 bases and J by 4 bases; unmatched bases: 5. The germline gives CDR1 SNHLY, CDR2 FYNNEI. The CDR3 DNA is TGTGCCAGCAGTGAATCCACAGGGGGCGGCTATGGCTACACCTTC. Protein sequence: CASSESTGGGYGYTF.

CDR3 loop: CASSIHSREKLFF. The CDR3 region has the DNA TGTGCCAGCAGCATCCACAGTAGGGAAAAACTGTTTTTT. V gene TRBV7-9 combines with J gene TRBJ1-4; D is unclear. Germline V lookup: CDR1 SEHNR, CDR2 FQNEAQ (reference sequence). The CDR3 is 13 residues long. The V end was cut by 5 bases, the J end by 8 bases, with 12 bases between.

The chain joins TRBV6-6 to TRBJ1-2; D is unresolved. Trimming stripped 0 bases from V and 2 bases from J, with 7 bases between. The germline CDR1 and CDR2 sequences are MNHNY and SVGAGI (reference sequence). The CDR3 runs to 14 residues. The DNA for the CDR3 is TGTGCCAGCAGTTACTCGAGCGGCAACTATGGCTACACCTTC. Amino acids: CASSYSSGNYGYTF.

This chain uses TRBV27 with TRBJ2-1; 7 nucleotides agree with TRBD2. Trimming removed 3 bases from V and 4 bases from J; junction bases left unmatched: 12. The length of the CDR3 is 17 residues. Germline CDR1 is MNHEY and CDR2 is SMNVEV (reference sequence). CDR3 loop: CASSFTSVGGIYNEQFF. The CDR3 region has the DNA TGTGCCAGCAGTTTCACTAGCGTGGGGGGTATTTACAATGAGCAGTTCTTC.

The genes are TRBV7-8 and TRBJ2-1; D gene uncertain. The germline V gene encodes CDR1 SGHVS and CDR2 FQNEAQ. Trimming took off 5 bases at V and 3 bases at J, with 14 bases between the two ends. The CDR3 has 15 residues. CDR3 sequence: CASSKERPSYNEQFF. CDR3 in DNA: TGTGCCAGCAGCAAGGAGCGACCCAGCTACAATGAGCAGTTCTTC.

The chain has TRBV27 and TRBJ2-2; 7 positions agree with TRBD1. Germline CDR1 MNHEY, CDR2 SMNVEV (reference sequence). The length of the CDR3 is 14 residues. Trimming cost V 5 bases and J 7 bases; bases outside gene matches: 7. CDR3 sequence reads: CASSPTGRVGELFF. The CDR3 DNA is TGTGCCAGCAGTCCGACAGGGCGGGTCGGGGAGCTGTTTTTT.

The chain joins TRBV5-1 to TRBJ2-2; no clear D. CDR1 is SGHRS and CDR2 is YFSETQ in the germline V gene. Trimming took 0 bases from V and 6 from J, leaving 6 bases between them. CDR3 length equals 13 residues. CDR3 DNA sequence: TGCGCCAGCAGCTTGGATCTGGCCGGGGAGCTGTTTTTT. Protein sequence: CASSLDLAGELFF. Variable domain in full (rest from reference TRBV5-1 and TRBJ2-2): KAGVTQTPRYLIKTRGQQVTLSCSPISGHRSVSWYQQTPGQGLQFLFEYFSETQRNKGNFPGRFSGRQFSNSRSEMNVSTLELGDSALYLCASSLDLAGELFFGEGSRLTVL.

This chain uses TRBV25-1 with TRBJ1-1; maybe TRBD1 (6 bases). V gave up 5 bases and J gave up 8 bases, with 15 bases separating them. In germline, CDR1 is MGHDK, CDR2 SYGVNS. The CDR3 is 13 amino acids. The CDR3 region is CASSNLRGVEAFF. CDR3 bases: TGTGCCAGCAGTAATCTGAGGGGGGTCGAAGCTTTCTTT.

This rearrangement joins TRBV27 to TRBJ1-1; D possibly corresponds to TRBD1 (5 bases). The V gene's germline CDR1 is MNHEY and CDR2 SMNVEV (reference sequence). Trimming took off 0 bases at V and 6 bases at J, with 11 bases between the two ends. The CDR3 is 14 residues long. The DNA for the CDR3 is TGTGCCAGCAGTTTATCTACAGGAAATTCTGAAGCTTTCTTT. It is translated as CASSLSTGNSEAFF.

The J gene is TRBJ2-7, the V gene TRBV5-6, with no clear D. V was shortened by 1 base and J by 5 bases, with 4 bases between the two germline ends. The CDR3 length is 11 residues. The germline gives CDR1 SGHDT, CDR2 YYEEEE. For the CDR3, the DNA is TGTGCCAGCAGCTTGTTCGACGAGCAGTACTTC. Its translation is CASSLFDEQYF. The entire variable domain, with the rest obtained from reference TRBV5-6 and TRBJ2-7, is as follows: DAGVTQSPTHLIKTRGQQVTLRCSPKSGHDTVSWYQQALGQGPQFIFQYYEEEERQRGNFPDRFSGHQFPNYSSELNVNALLLGDSALYLCASSLFDEQYFGPGTRLTVT.

The chain uses TRBV5-1 and TRBJ2-7; the match to TRBD2 covers 11 bases. V lost 5 bases to trimming and J lost 4 bases; unmatched junction nucleotides: 8. Per germline, CDR1 SGHRS and CDR2 YFSETQ. This CDR3 is built from 15 residues. The DNA for the CDR3 is TGCGCCAGCAGAGCAACTAGCGGGAGCTTTTACGAGCAGTACTTC. Its translation is CASRATSGSFYEQYF.

The chain is built from TRBV6-5 and TRBJ1-5; 8 positions agree with TRBD1. The CDR3 totals 13 residues. J was trimmed by 7 bases and V by 5 bases; bases with no gene match: 4. Germline CDR1 MNHEY, CDR2 SVGAGI. Here the CDR3 DNA reads TGTGCCAGCAGTGGACAGGGAAGACAGCCCCAGCATTTT. Protein sequence: CASSGQGRQPQHF.

In DNA, the CDR3 is TGCGCCAGCAGCCGGACTAGCGGGGTATACAATGAGCAGTTCTTC. This gives the protein CASSRTSGVYNEQFF. The chain carries TRBV4-1 and TRBJ2-1; TRBD2 agrees at 12 bases. Looked up from germline, CDR1 is MGHRA and CDR2 is YSYEKL. With V trimmed by 4 bases and J by 4 bases, 2 bases remained unmatched. This CDR3 has 15 residues.